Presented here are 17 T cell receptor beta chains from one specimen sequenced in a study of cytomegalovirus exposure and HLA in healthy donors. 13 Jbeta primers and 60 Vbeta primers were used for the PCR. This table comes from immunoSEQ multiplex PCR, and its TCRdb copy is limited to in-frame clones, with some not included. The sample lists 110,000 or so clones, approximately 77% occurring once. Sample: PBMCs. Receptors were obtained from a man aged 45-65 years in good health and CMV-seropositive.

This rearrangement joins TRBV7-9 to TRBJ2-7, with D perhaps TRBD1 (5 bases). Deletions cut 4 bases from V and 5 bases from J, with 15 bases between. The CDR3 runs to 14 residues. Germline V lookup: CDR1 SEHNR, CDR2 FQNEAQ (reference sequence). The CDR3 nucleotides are TGTGCCAGCAGCTCCTCGGCAGGGAACGACGAGCAGTACTTC. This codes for CASSSSAGNDEQYF.

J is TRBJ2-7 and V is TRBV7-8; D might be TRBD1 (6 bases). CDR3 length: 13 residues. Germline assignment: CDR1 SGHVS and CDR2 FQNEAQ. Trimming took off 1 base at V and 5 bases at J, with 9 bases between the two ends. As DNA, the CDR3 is TGTGCCAGCAGCTTAGTACAGGGCCACGAGCAGTACTTC. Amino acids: CASSLVQGHEQYF. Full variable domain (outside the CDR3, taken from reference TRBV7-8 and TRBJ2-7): GAGVSQSPRYKVAKRGQDVALRCDPISGHVSLFWYQQALGQGPEFLTYFQNEAQLDKSGLPSDRFFAERPEGSVSTLKIQRTQQEDSAVYLCASSLVQGHEQYFGPGTRLTVT.

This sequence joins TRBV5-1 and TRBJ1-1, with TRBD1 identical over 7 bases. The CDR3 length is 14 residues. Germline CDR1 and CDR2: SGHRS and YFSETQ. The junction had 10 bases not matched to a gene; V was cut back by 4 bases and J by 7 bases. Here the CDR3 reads CASSLYRGGGEAFF. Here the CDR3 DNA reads TGCGCCAGCAGCCTATACAGGGGAGGCGGTGAAGCTTTCTTT. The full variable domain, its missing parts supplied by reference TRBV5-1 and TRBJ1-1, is KAGVTQTPRYLIKTRGQQVTLSCSPISGHRSVSWYQQTPGQGLQFLFEYFSETQRNKGNFPGRFSGRQFSNSRSEMNVSTLELGDSALYLCASSLYRGGGEAFFGQGTRLTVV.

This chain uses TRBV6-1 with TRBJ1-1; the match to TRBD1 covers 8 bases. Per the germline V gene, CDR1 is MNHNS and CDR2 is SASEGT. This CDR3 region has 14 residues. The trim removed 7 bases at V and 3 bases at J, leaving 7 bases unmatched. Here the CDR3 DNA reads TGTGCCAGCAAGCCCGACAGGGGATACACTGAAGCTTTCTTT. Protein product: CASKPDRGYTEAFF.

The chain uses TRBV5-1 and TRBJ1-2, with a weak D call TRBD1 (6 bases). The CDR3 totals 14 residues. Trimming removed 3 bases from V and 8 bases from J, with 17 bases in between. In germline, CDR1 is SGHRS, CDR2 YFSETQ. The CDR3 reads CASSWEQGATGYTF. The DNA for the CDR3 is TGCGCCAGCAGCTGGGAACAGGGAGCGACCGGCTACACCTTC.

CDR3 loop: CASTAPQGNGYTF. In nucleotides, the CDR3 is TGTGCCAGCACCGCACCGCAGGGAAATGGCTACACCTTC. V usage is TRBV7-9 and J usage is TRBJ1-2; possible D gene TRBD1, 5 bases. V gave up 7 bases and J gave up 6 bases, with 15 bases separating them. Germline CDR1 SEHNR, CDR2 FQNEAQ (reference sequence). The CDR3 length is 13 residues.

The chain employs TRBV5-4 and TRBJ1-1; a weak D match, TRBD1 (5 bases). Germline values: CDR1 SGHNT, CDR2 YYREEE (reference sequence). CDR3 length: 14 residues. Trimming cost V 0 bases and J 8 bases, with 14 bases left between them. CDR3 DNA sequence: TGTGCCAGCAGCTTGGAAGTCAGGGCGGGAGAAGCTTTCTTT. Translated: CASSLEVRAGEAFF.

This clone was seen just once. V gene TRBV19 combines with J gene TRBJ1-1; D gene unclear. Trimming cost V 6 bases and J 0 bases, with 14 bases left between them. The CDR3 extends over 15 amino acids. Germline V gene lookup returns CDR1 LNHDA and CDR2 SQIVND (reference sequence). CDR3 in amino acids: CASRVRAGMNTEAFF. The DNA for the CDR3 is TGTGCCAGTAGGGTGCGGGCCGGCATGAACACTGAAGCTTTCTTT. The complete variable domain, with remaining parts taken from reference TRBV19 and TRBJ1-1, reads DGGITQSPKYLFRKEGQNVTLSCEQNLNHDAMYWYRQDPGQGLRLIYYSQIVNDFQKGDIAEGYSVSREKKESFPLTVTSAQKNPTAFYLCASRVRAGMNTEAFFGQGTRLTVV.

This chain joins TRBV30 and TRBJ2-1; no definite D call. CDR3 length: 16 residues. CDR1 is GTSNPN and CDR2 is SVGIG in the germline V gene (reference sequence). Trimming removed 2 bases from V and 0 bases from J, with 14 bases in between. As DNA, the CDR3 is TGTGCCTGGAGTCCGGTTGGGCCTCGCTCCTACAATGAGCAGTTCTTC. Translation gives CAWSPVGPRSYNEQFF.

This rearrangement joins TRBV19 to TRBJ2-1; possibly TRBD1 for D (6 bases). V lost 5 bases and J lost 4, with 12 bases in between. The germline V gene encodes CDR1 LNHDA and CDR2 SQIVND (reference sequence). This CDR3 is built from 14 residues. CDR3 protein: CASSSRTAYNEQFF. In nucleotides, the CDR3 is TGTGCCAGTAGTTCCCGGACAGCTTACAATGAGCAGTTCTTC.

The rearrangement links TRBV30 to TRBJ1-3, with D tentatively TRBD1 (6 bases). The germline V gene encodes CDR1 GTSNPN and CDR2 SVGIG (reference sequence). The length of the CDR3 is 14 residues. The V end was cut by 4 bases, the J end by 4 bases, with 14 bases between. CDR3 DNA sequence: TGTGCCTGGACCGTAGGGGGTAGCGGAAACACCATATATTTT. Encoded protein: CAWTVGGSGNTIYF. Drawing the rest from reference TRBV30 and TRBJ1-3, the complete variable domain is SQTIHQWPATLVQPVGSPLSLECTVEGTSNPNLYWYRQAAGRGLQLLFYSVGIGQISSEVPQNLSASRPQDRQFILSSKKLLLSDSGFYLCAWTVGGSGNTIYFGEGSWLTVV.

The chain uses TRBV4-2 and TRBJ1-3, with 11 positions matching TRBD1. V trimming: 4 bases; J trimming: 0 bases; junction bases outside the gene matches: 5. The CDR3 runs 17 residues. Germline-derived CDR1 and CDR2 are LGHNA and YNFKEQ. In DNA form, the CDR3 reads TGTGCCAGCAGCCCCTCCGGGACAGGGGGCTCTGGAAACACCATATATTTT. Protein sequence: CASSPSGTGGSGNTIYF.

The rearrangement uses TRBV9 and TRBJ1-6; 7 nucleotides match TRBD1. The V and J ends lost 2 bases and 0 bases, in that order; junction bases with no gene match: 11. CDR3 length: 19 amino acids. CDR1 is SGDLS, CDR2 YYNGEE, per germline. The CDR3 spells CASSVEPTGWSSYNSPLHF. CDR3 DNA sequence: TGTGCCAGCAGCGTTGAGCCGACAGGGTGGAGCTCCTATAATTCACCCCTCCACTTT.

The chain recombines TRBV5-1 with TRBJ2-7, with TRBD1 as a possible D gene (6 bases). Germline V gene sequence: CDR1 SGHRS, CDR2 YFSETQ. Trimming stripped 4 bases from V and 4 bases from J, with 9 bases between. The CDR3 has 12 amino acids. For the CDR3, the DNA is TGCGCCAGCAGCCCTACAGGGTACGAGCAGTACTTC. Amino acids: CASSPTGYEQYF. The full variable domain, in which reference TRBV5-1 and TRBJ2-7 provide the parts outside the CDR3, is KAGVTQTPRYLIKTRGQQVTLSCSPISGHRSVSWYQQTPGQGLQFLFEYFSETQRNKGNFPGRFSGRQFSNSRSEMNVSTLELGDSALYLCASSPTGYEQYFGPGTRLTVT.

Here the CDR3 DNA reads TGTGCCAGCTCACCCCAGCGGGAAAATGAGCAGTTCTTC. It codes for CASSPQRENEQFF. The J gene is TRBJ2-1, the V gene TRBV18, with 7 bases aligning to TRBD2. The CDR3 runs 13 residues. Germline V gene sequence: CDR1 KGHSH, CDR2 LQKENI. Trimming cost V 3 bases and J 7 bases; bases outside gene matches: 3.

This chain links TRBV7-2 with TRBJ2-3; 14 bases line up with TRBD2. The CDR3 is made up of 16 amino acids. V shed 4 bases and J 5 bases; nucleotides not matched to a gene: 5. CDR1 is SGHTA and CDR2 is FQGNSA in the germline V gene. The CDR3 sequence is CASSSRLAGGKDTQYF. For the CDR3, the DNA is TGTGCCAGCAGCTCAAGACTAGCGGGGGGGAAAGATACGCAGTATTTT.

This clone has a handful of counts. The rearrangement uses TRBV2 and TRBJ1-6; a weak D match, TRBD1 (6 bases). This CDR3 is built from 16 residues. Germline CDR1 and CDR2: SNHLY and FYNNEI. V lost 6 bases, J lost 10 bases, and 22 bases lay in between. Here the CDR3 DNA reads TGTGCCAGCAGCGCCACCTCCAGGGGAAGGGCATCACCCCTCCACTTT. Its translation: CASSATSRGRASPLHF. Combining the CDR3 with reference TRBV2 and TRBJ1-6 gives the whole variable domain EPEVTQTPSHQVTQMGQEVILRCVPISNHLYFYWYRQILGQKVEFLVSFYNNEISEKSEIFDDQFSVERPDGSNFTLKIRSTKLEDSAMYFCASSATSRGRASPLHFGNGTRLTVT.